A single T cell receptor (beta chain) is shown here with its context. Researchers placed roughly 200,000 CFSE-labeled responder cells in culture with roughly 200,000 irradiated, violet-dye-labeled stimulator cells. The data belong to a study of graft-versus-host responses after intestinal transplantation. Looking at the study overall: Transplants were multivisceral, liver-intestinal, or isolated intestinal. Each patient got anti-thymocyte globulin induction, then tacrolimus and steroids for about 3 years.

Data came from immunoSEQ multiplex PCR; TCRdb stores just in-frame clones and leaves some out. The sample shows approximately 10,000 clones, 35% to 40% of them seen only once. The length of the CDR3 is 15 residues. Germline V gene data show CDR1 as MNHEY and CDR2 as SMNVEV (reference sequence). V lost 5 bases and J lost 8, with 21 bases in between. General observations from the study: Detected in recipient marrow were GvH clones, some of which were first observed in ileum or blood. The study associated peak circulating GvH clone levels with early post-transplant HvG declines.

Sequencing was performed on alloreactive CD8+ T cells from a mixed lymphocyte reaction culture, taken before intestinal transplant. Described subset: CFSE-low proliferating T cells sorted from approximately 6-day pre-transplant mixed lymphocyte reaction (GvH or HvG direction). This chain links TRBV27 with TRBJ1-2; D is perhaps TRBD1 (6 bases). The TCR sequence derives from a human patient who received an intestinal transplant. In nucleotides, the CDR3 is TGTGCCAGCAGTGCGACGAGGACAGCCGGGCGCGGCTACACCTTC. This codes for CASSATRTAGRGYTF.